The TCR beta chain described here comes from a study of T cells in Graves' hyperthyroidism and ophthalmopathy. In its sample, this clonotype was seen many times. Its antigen is unknown. Study conclusions and caveats: Most thyroid clonotypes with frequency above 0.001 were detected in blood.

The CDR3 totals 13 residues. V was pared by 4 bases and J by 5 bases, with 12 bases between. Germline assignment: CDR1 SGHAT and CDR2 FQNNGV. What was amplified from RNA transcripts were TCR beta CDR3 regions. HTBI primers drove first-round RT-PCR of the TCR CDR3. Via MiXCR, TCRdb re-called the multiplex PCR reads, giving one row per CDR3 protein. The data hold 250,000 to 300,000 distinct CDR3 sequences, with more than 12% observed a single time. At first hyperthyroidism diagnosis, before any ophthalmopathy symptoms, the blood sample was collected. The clonotype comes from a woman in her 40s with Graves' hyperthyroidism that later progressed to Graves' ophthalmopathy. The material sequenced was blood. The chain couples TRBV11-2 to TRBJ2-7, with D possibly matching TRBD1 (5 bases). CDR3 residues: CASSSLKGNEQYF. Here the CDR3 DNA reads TGTGCCAGCAGCTCGCTTAAGGGGAACGAGCAGTACTTC.